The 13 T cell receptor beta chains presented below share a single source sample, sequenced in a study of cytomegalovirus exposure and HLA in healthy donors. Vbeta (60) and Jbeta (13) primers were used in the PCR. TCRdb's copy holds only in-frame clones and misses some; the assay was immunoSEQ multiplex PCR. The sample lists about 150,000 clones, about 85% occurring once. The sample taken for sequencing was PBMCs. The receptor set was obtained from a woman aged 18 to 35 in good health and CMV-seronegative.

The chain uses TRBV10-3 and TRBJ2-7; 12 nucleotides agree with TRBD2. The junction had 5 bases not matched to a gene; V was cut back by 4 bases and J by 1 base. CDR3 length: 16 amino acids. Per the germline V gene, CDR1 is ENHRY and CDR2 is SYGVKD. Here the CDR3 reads CAISVGLAGSSYEQYF. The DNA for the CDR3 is TGTGCCATCAGTGTGGGACTAGCGGGCTCATCCTACGAGCAGTACTTC.

The CDR3 here is CASRGTTGELFF. The CDR3 DNA reads TGTGCCAGCCGGGGGACCACCGGGGAGCTGTTTTTT. This chain connects TRBV27 to TRBJ2-2; possibly TRBD2 for D (6 bases). Germline V gene lookup returns CDR1 MNHEY and CDR2 SMNVEV (reference sequence). The V end was cut by 8 bases, the J end by 4 bases, with 8 bases between. CDR3 length: 12 residues.

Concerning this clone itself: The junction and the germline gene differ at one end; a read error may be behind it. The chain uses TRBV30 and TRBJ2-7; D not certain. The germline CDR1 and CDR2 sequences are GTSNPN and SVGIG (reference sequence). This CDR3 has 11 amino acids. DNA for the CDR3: TGTGCCTGGAGCTGGGCAGGCCGGTTGAACTTC. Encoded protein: CAWSWAGRLNF.

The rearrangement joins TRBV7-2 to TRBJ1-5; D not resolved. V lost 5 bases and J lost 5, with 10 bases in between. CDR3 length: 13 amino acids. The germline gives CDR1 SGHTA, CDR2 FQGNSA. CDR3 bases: TGTGCCAGCAGCCCCAGGATGGATCAGCCCCAGCATTTT. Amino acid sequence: CASSPRMDQPQHF.

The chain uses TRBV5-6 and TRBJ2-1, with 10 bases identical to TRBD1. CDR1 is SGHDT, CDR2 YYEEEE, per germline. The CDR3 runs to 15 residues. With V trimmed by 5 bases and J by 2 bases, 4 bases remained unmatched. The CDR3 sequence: CASSFGTGAYNEQFF. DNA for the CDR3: TGTGCCAGCAGTTTCGGGACAGGGGCCTACAATGAGCAGTTCTTC.

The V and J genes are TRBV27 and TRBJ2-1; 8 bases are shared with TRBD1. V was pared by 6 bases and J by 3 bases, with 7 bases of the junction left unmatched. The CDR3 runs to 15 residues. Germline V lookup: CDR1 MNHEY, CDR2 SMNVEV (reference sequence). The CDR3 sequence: CASRPGTGDYNEQFF. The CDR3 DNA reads TGTGCCAGCAGACCCGGGACAGGTGACTACAATGAGCAGTTCTTC.

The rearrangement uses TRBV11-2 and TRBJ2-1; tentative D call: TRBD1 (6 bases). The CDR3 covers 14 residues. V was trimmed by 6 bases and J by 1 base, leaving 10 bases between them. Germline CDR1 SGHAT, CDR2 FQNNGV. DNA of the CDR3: TGTGCCAGCAGATTGACAGGTTCCTACAATGAGCAGTTCTTC. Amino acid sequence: CASRLTGSYNEQFF.

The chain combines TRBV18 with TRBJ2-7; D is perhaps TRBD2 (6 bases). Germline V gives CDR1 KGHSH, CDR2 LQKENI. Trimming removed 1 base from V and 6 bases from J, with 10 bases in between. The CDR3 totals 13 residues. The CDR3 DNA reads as TGTGCCAGCTCACCACTTCAGGGAGGCGAGCAGTACTTC. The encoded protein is CASSPLQGGEQYF.

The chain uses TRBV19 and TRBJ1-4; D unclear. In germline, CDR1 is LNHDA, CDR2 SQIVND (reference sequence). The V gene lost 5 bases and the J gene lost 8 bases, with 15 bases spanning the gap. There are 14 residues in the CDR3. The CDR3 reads CASSFSSGWEKLFF. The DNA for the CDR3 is TGTGCCAGTAGTTTCTCCAGCGGATGGGAAAAACTGTTTTTT.

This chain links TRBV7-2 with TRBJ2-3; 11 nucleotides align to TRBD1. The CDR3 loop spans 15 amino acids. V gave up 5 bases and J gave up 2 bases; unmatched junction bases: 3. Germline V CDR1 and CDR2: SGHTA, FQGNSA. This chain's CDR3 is CASSLGQGATDTQYF. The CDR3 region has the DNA TGTGCCAGCAGCCTCGGACAGGGGGCCACAGATACGCAGTATTTT.

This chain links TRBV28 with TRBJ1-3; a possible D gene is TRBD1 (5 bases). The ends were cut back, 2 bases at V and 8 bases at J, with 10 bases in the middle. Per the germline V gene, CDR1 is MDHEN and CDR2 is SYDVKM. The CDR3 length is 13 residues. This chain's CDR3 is CASSLKGLDTIYF. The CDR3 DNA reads TGTGCCAGCAGTTTAAAGGGGCTGGACACCATATATTTT. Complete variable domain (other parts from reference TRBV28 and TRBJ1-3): DVKVTQSSRYLVKRTGEKVFLECVQDMDHENMFWYRQDPGLGLRLIYFSYDVKMKEKGDIPEGYSVSREKKERFSLILESASTNQTSMYLCASSLKGLDTIYFGEGSWLTVV.

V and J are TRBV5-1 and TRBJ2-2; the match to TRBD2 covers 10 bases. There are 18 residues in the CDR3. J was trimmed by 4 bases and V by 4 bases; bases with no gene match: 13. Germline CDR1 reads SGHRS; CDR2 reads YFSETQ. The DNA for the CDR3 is TGCGCCAGCAGCCCTTACTTTCTAGCGGGGGAACCCACCGGGGAGCTGTTTTTT. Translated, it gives CASSPYFLAGEPTGELFF.

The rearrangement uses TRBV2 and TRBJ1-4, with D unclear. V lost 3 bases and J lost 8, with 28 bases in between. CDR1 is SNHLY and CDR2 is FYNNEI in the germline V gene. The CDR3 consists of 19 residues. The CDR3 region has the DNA TGTGCCAGCAGTGATTCTTTATGGGCCGCAATAACCCAGAAGGAAAAACTGTTTTTT. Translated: CASSDSLWAAITQKEKLFF.